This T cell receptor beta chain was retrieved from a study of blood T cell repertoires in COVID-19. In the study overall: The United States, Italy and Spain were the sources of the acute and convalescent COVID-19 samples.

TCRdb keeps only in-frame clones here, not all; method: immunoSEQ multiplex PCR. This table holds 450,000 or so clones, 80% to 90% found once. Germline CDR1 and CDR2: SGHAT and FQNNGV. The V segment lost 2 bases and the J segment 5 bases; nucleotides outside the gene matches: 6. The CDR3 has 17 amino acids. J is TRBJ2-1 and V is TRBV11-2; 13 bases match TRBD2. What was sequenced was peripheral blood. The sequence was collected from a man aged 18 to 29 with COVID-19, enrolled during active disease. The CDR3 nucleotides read TGTGCCAGCAGCTTACTCCTCGGACTAGCGGGGGACAATGAGCAGTTCTTC. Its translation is CASSLLLGLAGDNEQFF.